The 8 T cell receptor beta chains reported below all come from one sample, sequenced in a study of radiotherapy plus CTLA-4 blockade in lung cancer (dated by TCRdb to 2016 to 2019). The method behind the library was the immunoSEQ multiplex PCR assay. Here the immuneACCESS table is served through TCRdb, limited to in-frame sequences with V and J called. Missing clones are a known gap in these copies; in checked studies unresolved V genes cover under half, and the rest lacks a known reason. The sample records tens of thousands of clones, 77% of which are singletons. Together, the top ten hold less than 4% of the sample. The specimen comprised peripheral blood, sampled from a patient treated with radiotherapy plus ipilimumab. The receptors shown here come from a human donor with non-small cell lung cancer who had a partial response to radiotherapy plus ipilimumab.

V is TRBV19 and J is TRBJ1-2, with D unclear. Germline values: CDR1 LNHDA, CDR2 SQIVND (reference sequence). With 3 bases removed from V and 7 bases from J, the gap between germline ends came to 21 bases. The CDR3 length is 16 residues. The CDR3 is CASSITLGLKVGGYTF. The CDR3 DNA follows: TGTGCCAGTAGTATTACCCTCGGACTCAAAGTGGGTGGCTACACCTTC.

The gene calls are TRBV7-9 and TRBJ1-2; D not certain. Deletions cut 1 base from V and 8 bases from J, with 11 bases between. Germline-derived CDR1 and CDR2 are SEHNR and FQNEAQ (reference sequence). The length of the CDR3 is 13 residues. CDR3: CASSLERGEGYTF. For the CDR3, the DNA is TGTGCCAGCAGCTTAGAACGAGGAGAGGGCTACACCTTC.

This clone occurred a few times. The chain is built from TRBV6-5 and TRBJ1-3; tentative D call: TRBD1 (5 bases). The CDR3 is 15 amino acids. Trimming shortened V by 6 bases and J by 1 base, and 13 bases separated the two germline ends. The germline V gene encodes CDR1 MNHEY and CDR2 SVGAGI. CDR3: CASRKDSGSGNTIYF. Written as DNA, the CDR3 is TGTGCCAGCAGGAAAGACTCAGGGTCTGGAAACACCATATATTTT.

V usage is TRBV7-9 and J usage is TRBJ2-5, with 8 bases identical to TRBD1. V was pared by 5 bases and J by 2 bases, with 13 bases of the junction left unmatched. CDR3 length equals 17 residues. From germline, CDR1 is SEHNR and CDR2 FQNEAQ (reference sequence). The CDR3 DNA follows: TGTGCCAGCAGCAGGAACCTTGGACAGGGCTTACAAGAGACCCAGTACTTC. It encodes CASSRNLGQGLQETQYF.

Only a few counts were recorded for this clone. The CDR3 DNA reads as TGTGCCAGTAGTATAGTCAACTCTGGAAACACCATATATTTT. Translated: CASSIVNSGNTIYF. The chain combines TRBV19 with TRBJ1-3; D uncertain. V lost 1 base, J lost 0 bases, and 4 bases lay in between. The germline CDR1 and CDR2 sequences are LNHDA and SQIVND (reference sequence). The CDR3 totals 14 residues.

The rearrangement links TRBV9 to TRBJ1-1; D gene unclear. The V and J ends lost 2 bases and 5 bases respectively, with 10 bases between them. Germline lookup yields CDR1 SGDLS and CDR2 YYNGEE. The CDR3 extends over 13 amino acids. CDR3 residues: CASSVFSGTEAFF. The CDR3, as DNA: TGTGCCAGCAGCGTCTTTTCAGGTACTGAAGCTTTCTTT.

The chain recombines TRBV5-1 with TRBJ2-6; perhaps TRBD2 as D (6 bases). V lost 2 bases and J lost 0, with 15 bases in between. This CDR3 spans 18 amino acids. Germline assignment: CDR1 SGHRS and CDR2 YFSETQ. CDR3 in amino acids: CASSLTGTQSSGANVLTF. CDR3 DNA sequence: TGCGCCAGCAGCTTAACCGGGACTCAAAGCTCTGGGGCCAACGTCCTGACTTTC.

V and J are TRBV5-1 and TRBJ1-2; TRBD1 is a possible D gene (6 bases). There are 13 residues in the CDR3. Deletions cut 5 bases from V and 8 bases from J, with 16 bases between. Germline V gene sequence: CDR1 SGHRS, CDR2 YFSETQ. The CDR3, as DNA: TGCGCCAGCAGAGGTTGGGGGCTAGGGGGCTACACCTTC. It specifies CASRGWGLGGYTF.